One sample yielded the 7 T cell receptor beta chains listed below, sequenced in a study of control samples from healthy donors and cancer patients. Profiled with immunoSEQ multiplex PCR; TCRdb holds only in-frame clones, not every one. The sample gives about 120,000 clones, around 89% of which show up once; 2% to 3% is in the top ten. Sequencing was carried out using blood. Receptor source: a woman in her sixties or seventies in good health.

The genes are TRBV9 and TRBJ1-4; 8 bases line up with TRBD1. The CDR3 is 15 amino acids. V was clipped by 4 bases and J by 0 bases; unmatched bases: 2. Germline V gene lookup returns CDR1 SGDLS and CDR2 YYNGEE. The CDR3, as DNA: TGTGCCAGCAGCCAGGGGGCTTCAACTAATGAAAAACTGTTTTTT. It yields the protein CASSQGASTNEKLFF. Drawing the rest from reference TRBV9 and TRBJ1-4, the complete variable domain is DSGVTQTPKHLITATGQRVTLRCSPRSGDLSVYWYQQSLDQGLQFLIQYYNGEERAKGNILERFSAQQFPDLHSELNLSSLELGDSALYFCASSQGASTNEKLFFGSGTQLSVL.

The chain links TRBV5-1 to TRBJ1-4; D is unresolved. Germline V gene data show CDR1 as SGHRS and CDR2 as YFSETQ. V gave up 0 bases and J gave up 8 bases, with 11 bases separating them. The CDR3 is 14 amino acids. The CDR3, as DNA: TGCGCCAGCAGCTTGGGGCCAGAGGGCGAAAAACTGTTTTTT. Translated, it gives CASSLGPEGEKLFF.

The chain uses TRBV7-9 and TRBJ1-2, with 7 bases lining up with TRBD1. This CDR3 spans 16 amino acids. Germline CDR1 is SEHNR and CDR2 is FQNEAQ (reference sequence). With V trimmed by 5 bases and J by 4 bases, 13 bases remained unmatched. The CDR3, as DNA: TGTGCCAGCAGCCCGCCTCAAGGAGGGGGCGCCTATGGCTACACCTTC. Translated, it gives CASSPPQGGGAYGYTF.

The DNA of the CDR3 is TGTGCCAGCAGTGAAAGAGGACATGCGAACACTGAAGCTTTCTTT. Protein sequence: CASSERGHANTEAFF. J is TRBJ1-1 and V is TRBV6-1; D may be TRBD1 (5 bases). The length of the CDR3 is 15 residues. The ends were cut back, 2 bases at V and 1 base at J, with 11 bases in the middle. CDR1 is MNHNS and CDR2 is SASEGT in the germline V gene.

The V gene is TRBV5-4, the J gene TRBJ2-5, with 7 bases fitting TRBD2. The junction had 0 bases not matched to a gene; V was cut back by 10 bases and J by 0 bases. This CDR3 comprises 11 residues. CDR1 and CDR2 (germline): SGHNT, YYREEE (reference sequence). CDR3 sequence (DNA): TGTGCCGCGGGGGACCAAGAGACCCAGTACTTC. It is translated as CAAGDQETQYF.

V gene TRBV6-6 combines with J gene TRBJ2-5; D tentatively fits TRBD1 or TRBD2 (6 bases each). The CDR3 consists of 14 residues. V was pared by 9 bases and J by 2 bases, with 16 bases between. The germline V gene has CDR1 MNHNY and CDR2 SVGAGI (reference sequence). The CDR3 DNA sequence: TGTGCCAGTGGGGGGCGGCGAATGCAAGAGACCCAGTACTTC. It yields the protein CASGGRRMQETQYF.

The chain is built from TRBV4-1 and TRBJ1-5; D not certain. V lost 4 bases, J lost 3 bases, and 13 bases lay in between. This CDR3 is built from 15 residues. CDR1 and CDR2 from the germline V gene are MGHRA and YSYEKL. The CDR3, as DNA: TGCGCCAGCAGCCCGAGTGGAGGGAACAATCAGCCCCAGCATTTT. Protein product: CASSPSGGNNQPQHF.